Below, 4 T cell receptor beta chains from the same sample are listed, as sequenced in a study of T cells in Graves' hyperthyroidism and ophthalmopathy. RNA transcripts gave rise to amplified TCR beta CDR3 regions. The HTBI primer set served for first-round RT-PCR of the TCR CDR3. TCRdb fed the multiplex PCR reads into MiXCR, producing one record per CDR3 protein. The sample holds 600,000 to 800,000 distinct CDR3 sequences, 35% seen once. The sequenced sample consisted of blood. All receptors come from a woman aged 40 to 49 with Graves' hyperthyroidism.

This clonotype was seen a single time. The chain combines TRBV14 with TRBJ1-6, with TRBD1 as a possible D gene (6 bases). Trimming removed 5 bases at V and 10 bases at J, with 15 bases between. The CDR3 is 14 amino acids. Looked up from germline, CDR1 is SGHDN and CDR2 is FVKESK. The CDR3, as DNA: TGTGCCAGCAGCTCGTTGACAGGCGACTCACCCCTCCACTTT. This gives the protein CASSSLTGDSPLHF.

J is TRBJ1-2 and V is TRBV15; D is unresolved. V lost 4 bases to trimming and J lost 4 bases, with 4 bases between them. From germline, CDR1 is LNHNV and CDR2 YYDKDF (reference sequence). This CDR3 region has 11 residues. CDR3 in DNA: TGTGCCACCAGCATCGGCTATGGCTACACCTTC. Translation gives CATSIGYGYTF.

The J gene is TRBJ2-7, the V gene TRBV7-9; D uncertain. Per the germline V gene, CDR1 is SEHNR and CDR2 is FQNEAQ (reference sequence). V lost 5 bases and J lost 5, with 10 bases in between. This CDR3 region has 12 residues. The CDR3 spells CASSAVAHEQYF. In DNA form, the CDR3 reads TGTGCCAGCAGCGCCGTTGCGCACGAGCAGTACTTC. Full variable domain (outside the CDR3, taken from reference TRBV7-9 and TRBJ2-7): DTGVSQNPRHKITKRGQNVTFRCDPISEHNRLYWYRQTLGQGPEFLTYFQNEAQLEKSRLLSDRFSAERPKGSFSTLEIQRTEQGDSAMYLCASSAVAHEQYFGPGTRLTVT.

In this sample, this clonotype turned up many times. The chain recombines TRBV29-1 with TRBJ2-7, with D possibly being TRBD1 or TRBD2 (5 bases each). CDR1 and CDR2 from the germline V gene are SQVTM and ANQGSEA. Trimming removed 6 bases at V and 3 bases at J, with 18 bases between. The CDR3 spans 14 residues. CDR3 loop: CSVGDRGIGYEQYF. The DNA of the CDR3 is TGCAGCGTAGGGGACCGAGGAATCGGCTACGAGCAGTACTTC.